Here is one T cell receptor beta chain with its context. Selected positively for CCR7 and CD45RO-negative, naive CD8 cells excluded terminally differentiated effector memory CD45RA+ cells. V was clipped by 2 bases and J by 8 bases; unmatched bases: 6. Germline lookup yields CDR1 GTSNPN and CDR2 SVGIG (reference sequence). This CDR3 spans 14 amino acids. Produced via immunoSEQ multiplex PCR; TCRdb's table is partial and in-frame only. Of roughly 2 million clones listed, about 95% are singletons. This sample was taken from a study of shared clonotypes between healthy human individuals. J is TRBJ1-4 and V is TRBV30; 9 nucleotides line up with TRBD1. The sequenced sample consisted of naive CD8+ T cells sorted from blood. The receptor comes from a young man in good health. The CDR3 here is CAWSSGQGNEKLFF. As DNA, the CDR3 is TGTGCCTGGAGTTCGGGACAGGGCAACGAAAAACTGTTTTTT.